This T cell receptor (beta chain) derives from a study of cytomegalovirus exposure and HLA in healthy donors (dated by TCRdb to about 2017). The study in broad terms: According to a later analysis, one platform produced both the 120 validation repertoires and the 730 or so repertoires of the first cohort. In addition to the first cohort of 666 subjects, a separate validation cohort of 130 or so different subjects was used. The aim of the study was to test whether cataloging public T cell receptors could identify signatures of past pathogen exposure. High-throughput TCR immunosequencing, statistical association of individual TCRs with disease status, and machine learning were combined to predict cytomegalovirus infection status.

The donors were included in the validation cohort of some 110 subjects, a group kept apart from the roughly 690-subject first cohort. Study-wide findings and limitations: The classifier was reported to diagnose cytomegalovirus status with high specificity and sensitivity in both the original and validation cohorts. While some public TCRs were present in many individuals, most TCR sequences turned up only very rarely across donors. In the study, about 150 TCR beta chains were listed as associated with cytomegalovirus. A later analysis found that TCRs clustered in the first cohort also tended to co-occur in the 120 validation repertoires, with 90% to 95% of cluster scores above 0. Three of the identified cytomegalovirus-associated TCR beta chains were confirmed in vitro to be specific for cytomegalovirus antigens. A later analysis lacked HLA typing for the validation cohort, so it scored co-occurrence in that cohort across all 120 repertoires. According to the authors, the approach could potentially be generalized to other disease states and immunological phenotypes.

Library preparation was by the immunoSEQ multiplex PCR assay. Per the source publication's procedure: To diagnose cytomegalovirus status from the catalog of TCR beta chain sequences, a statistical classification framework was built. The immuneACCESS repertoire file appears here via TCRdb, limited to in-frame rearrangements. These files lack a portion of the clones; in checked studies, under half of the deficit traces to unresolved V genes, and the cause of the others is not known. V, J and clone size reflect that table, while D and trimming were determined from the DNA. The sample table holds a few hundred thousand clones, of which 88% were seen once. Approximately 0.9% of the sample rests with the top ten. Regarding this clone: The antigen it recognizes is unknown. Nothing much larger sits one base from this clone, and base qualities are not available.

Including cysteine and phenylalanine, the CDR3 has 16 amino acids. Here the CDR3 DNA is all that survives: 48 bases in frame from base 1. Looking up the germline V gene yields CDR1 MDHEN and CDR2 SYDVKM. The junction shows trimming of 7 bases on V and 3 bases on J, plus 22 bases between the germline ends. In this chain, TRBV28 is recombined with TRBJ2-7; possibly the D gene is TRBD2, per 5 matching bases. The TCR comes from a woman aged 18 to 35 in good health and CMV-seronegative. Sequencing was carried out using PBMCs. The sequenced DNA is TGTGCCAGCACCCCGGCGGAGGCCTTTACGAACTACGAGCAGTACTTC. The resulting protein is CASTPAEAFTNYEQYF.